These T cell receptor beta chains were read from a single sample in a study of immune characterization of retroperitoneal liposarcoma. TCRdb called the PCR reads again in MiXCR, with one record for every CDR3 protein. The sample consists of around 3,200 distinct CDR3 sequences, more than 35% of them appearing once. The sample comprised tumor tissue. These TCRs come from a male donor with retroperitoneal liposarcoma. CDR3s include the opening cysteine and the closing phenylalanine or tryptophan. Fields, in order: D gene, V gene, clone size, J gene, CDR3 DNA, CDR3 protein. D genes are given only for firm matches. Where a row states a size, it is once, few, many or the class of an expanded clone; other rows omit it.

-,TRBV7-8,-,TRBJ1-2,TGTGCCAGCAGCTTGAGGGACCTACTCTATGGCTACACCTTC,CASSLRDLLYGYTF
TRBD1,TRBV5-6,-,TRBJ1-2,TGTGCCAGCAGCTTGGTAGACAGGGGCTCTGGCTACACCTTC,CASSLVDRGSGYTF
-,TRBV18,-,TRBJ2-2,TGTGCCAGCTCACCCGACGCCACCGGGGAGCTGTTTTTT,CASSPDATGELFF
-,TRBV6-1,-,TRBJ2-1,TGTGCCAGCAGCACCAGGACTAAAGGGAATGAGCAGTTCTTC,CASSTRTKGNEQFF
-,TRBV12-3/TRBV12-4,once,TRBJ2-5,TGTGCCAGCAGTTTGACAGATCAAGAGACCCAGTACTTC,CASSLTDQETQYF
TRBD2,TRBV6-6,-,TRBJ2-5,TGTGCCAGCAGAGTATGGGGGGGCCAAGAGACCCAGTACTTC,CASRVWGGQETQYF
-,TRBV6-1,once,TRBJ2-5,TGTGCCAGCAGTTACCCATCAGCGGAGGGGGAGGAGACCCAGTACTTC,CASSYPSAEGEETQYF
-,TRBV7-6,hyperexpanded,TRBJ2-2,TGTGCCAGCAGCTTATCCCCGAGCCAGGCCAGGAGCACCGGGGAGCTGTTTTTT,CASSLSPSQARSTGELFF
TRBD2,TRBV5-1,few,TRBJ2-3,TGCGCCAGTTCGCCGGGAGGGCCTTCCGATACGCAGTATTTT,CASSPGGPSDTQYF
-,TRBV7-9,-,TRBJ2-1,TGTGCCAGCAGCTTATTTGGGAACAATGAGCAGTTCTTC,CASSLFGNNEQFF
-,TRBV7-2,medium-sized,TRBJ2-3,TGTGCCAGCACTAGCACAGATACGCAGTATTTT,CASTSTDTQYF
TRBD1,TRBV7-2,-,TRBJ2-1,TGTGCCAGCAGCCCATCCGGGACCAGGGGGAATGAGCGGTTCTTC,CASSPSGTRGNERFF
-,TRBV6-5,few,TRBJ2-1,TGTGCCAGCCGAAGATCAGTCAACCTATTCGACAATGAGCAGTTCTTC,CASRRSVNLFDNEQFF